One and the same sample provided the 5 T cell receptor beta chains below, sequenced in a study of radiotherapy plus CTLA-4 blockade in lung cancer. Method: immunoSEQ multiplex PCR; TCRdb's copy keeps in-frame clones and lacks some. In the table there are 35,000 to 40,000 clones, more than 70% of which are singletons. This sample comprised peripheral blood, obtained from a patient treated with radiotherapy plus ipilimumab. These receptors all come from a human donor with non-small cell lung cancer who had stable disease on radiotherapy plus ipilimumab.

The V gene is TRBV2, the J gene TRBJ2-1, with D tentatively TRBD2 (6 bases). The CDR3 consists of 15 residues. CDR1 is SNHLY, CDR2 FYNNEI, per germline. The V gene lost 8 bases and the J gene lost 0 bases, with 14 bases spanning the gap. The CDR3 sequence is CASWGVPSSYNEQFF. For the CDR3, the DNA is TGTGCCAGCTGGGGGGTCCCAAGCTCCTACAATGAGCAGTTCTTC. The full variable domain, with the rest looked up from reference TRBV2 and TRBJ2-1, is EPEVTQTPSHQVTQMGQEVILRCVPISNHLYFYWYRQILGQKVEFLVSFYNNEISEKSEIFDDQFSVERPDGSNFTLKIRSTKLEDSAMYFCASWGVPSSYNEQFFGPGTRLTVL.

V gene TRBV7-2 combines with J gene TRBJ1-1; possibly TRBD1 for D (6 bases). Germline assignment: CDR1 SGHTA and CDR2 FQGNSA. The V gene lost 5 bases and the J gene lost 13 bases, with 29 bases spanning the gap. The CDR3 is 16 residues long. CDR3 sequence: CASSATPGHLGTVGFF. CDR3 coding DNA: TGTGCCAGCAGCGCCACCCCGGGACACCTTGGAACCGTGGGTTTCTTT. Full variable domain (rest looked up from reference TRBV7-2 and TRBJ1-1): GAGVSQSPSNKVTEKGKDVELRCDPISGHTALYWYRQSLGQGLEFLIYFQGNSAPDKSGLPSDRFSAERTGGSVSTLTIQRTQQEDSAVYLCASSATPGHLGTVGFFGQGTRLTVV.

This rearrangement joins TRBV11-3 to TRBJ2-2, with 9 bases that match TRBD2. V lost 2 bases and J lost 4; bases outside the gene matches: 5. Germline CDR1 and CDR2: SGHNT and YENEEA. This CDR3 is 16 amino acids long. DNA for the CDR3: TGTGCCAGCAGCTTAAATAGCGGGAGTGCCACCGGGGAGCTGTTTTTT. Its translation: CASSLNSGSATGELFF.

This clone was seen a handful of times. CDR3 bases: TGTGCCAGCAGCTTAGAGGGGGCTCATGGCTACACCTTC. Translation gives CASSLEGAHGYTF. V usage is TRBV7-9 and J usage is TRBJ1-2; 7 bases are a match to TRBD1. The CDR3 loop spans 13 amino acids. Per germline, CDR1 SEHNR and CDR2 FQNEAQ (reference sequence). V lost 1 base and J lost 6; bases outside the gene matches: 2.

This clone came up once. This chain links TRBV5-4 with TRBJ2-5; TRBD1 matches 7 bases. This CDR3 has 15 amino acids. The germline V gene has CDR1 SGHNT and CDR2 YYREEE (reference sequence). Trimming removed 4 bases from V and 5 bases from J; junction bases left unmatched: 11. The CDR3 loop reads CASSTYRGSGETQYF. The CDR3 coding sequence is TGTGCCAGCAGCACCTACAGGGGATCCGGGGAGACCCAGTACTTC. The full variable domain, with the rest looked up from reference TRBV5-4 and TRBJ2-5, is ETGVTQSPTHLIKTRGQQVTLRCSSQSGHNTVSWYQQALGQGPQFIFQYYREEENGRGNFPPRFSGLQFPNYSSELNVNALELDDSALYLCASSTYRGSGETQYFGPGTRLLVL.